Below are 32 T cell receptor beta chains sequenced from a single sample in a study of glioma-infiltrating T cells. Amplification of TCR alpha and beta CDR3 regions from RNA used iRepertoire nested multiplex PCR. In TCRdb, the multiplex PCR reads were re-called with MiXCR into one record per CDR3 protein. The repertoire holds 100,000 to 150,000 distinct CDR3 sequences, with 20% to 25% as singletons. The sequencing input was glioma tissue, nonneoplastic brain tissue, or PBMCs (not recorded which). The origin of the receptors is a human donor with low-grade glioma or glioblastoma, undergoing nonglioma brain surgery, or in good health (not recorded which).

In its sample, this clonotype was seen many times. The V call is TRBV7-8, the J call TRBJ2-3, with 10 bases lining up with TRBD2. The CDR3 totals 16 residues. Losses at the gene ends were 0 bases for V and 8 bases for J; bases not matched to a gene: 8. Germline CDR1 SGHVS, CDR2 FQNEAQ. DNA of the CDR3: TGTGCCAGCAGCTTAGCGAGCGGGGGGGCCGTGGTTACGCAGTATTTT. It is translated as CASSLASGGAVVTQYF.

The rearrangement uses TRBV24-1 and TRBJ2-1; no clear D gene. CDR1 KGHDR and CDR2 SFDVKD come from the germline V gene. V was shortened by 0 bases and J by 8 bases, with 7 bases between the two germline ends. The CDR3 has 13 residues. Written as DNA, the CDR3 is TGTGCCACCAGTGATTTGATTCCGGATGAGCAGTTCTTC. This encodes CATSDLIPDEQFF.

This clonotype is a singleton in its sample. The J gene is TRBJ1-2, the V gene TRBV19; 7 bases align to TRBD1. The CDR3 has 16 residues. CDR1 is LNHDA and CDR2 is SQIVND in the germline V gene (reference sequence). After removal of 5 bases from V and 1 base from J, the junction contained 10 bases not matched to a gene. CDR3 amino acids: CASSSGQVRLNYGYTF. CDR3 bases: TGTGCCAGTAGTTCAGGACAGGTTCGCCTTAACTATGGCTACACCTTC. Using reference TRBV19 and TRBJ1-2 for the parts outside the CDR3, the full variable domain is DGGITQSPKYLFRKEGQNVTLSCEQNLNHDAMYWYRQDPGQGLRLIYYSQIVNDFQKGDIAEGYSVSREKKESFPLTVTSAQKNPTAFYLCASSSGQVRLNYGYTFGSGTRLTVV.

The V gene is TRBV19, the J gene TRBJ1-4; D unclear. The CDR3 extends over 15 amino acids. With 4 bases removed from V and 3 bases from J, the gap between germline ends came to 12 bases. Germline V CDR1 and CDR2: LNHDA, SQIVND (reference sequence). The CDR3 sequence: CASSTSGRSNEKLFF. The CDR3 nucleotides read TGTGCCAGTAGTACCTCGGGAAGGTCTAATGAAAAACTGTTTTTT.

This clonotype was seen a few times. J is TRBJ1-1 and V is TRBV7-9; perhaps TRBD1 as D (6 bases). Trimming took 4 bases from V and 0 from J, leaving 15 bases between them. The CDR3 consists of 16 residues. Germline V CDR1 and CDR2: SEHNR, FQNEAQ (reference sequence). CDR3 bases: TGTGCCAGCAGCTCGCCGGGACACTTACTGAACACTGAAGCTTTCTTT. It translates to CASSSPGHLLNTEAFF.

This clonotype was observed at least ten times. The genes are TRBV7-2 and TRBJ1-6; no firm D call. This CDR3 spans 13 amino acids. V lost 5 bases, J lost 7 bases, and 9 bases lay in between. CDR1 and CDR2 (germline): SGHTA, FQGNSA. CDR3 sequence (DNA): TGTGCCAGCAGCCCAGTCAGGAATTCACCCCTCCACTTT. This gives the protein CASSPVRNSPLHF. Supplemented by reference TRBV7-2 and TRBJ1-6, the full variable domain reads GAGVSQSPSNKVTEKGKDVELRCDPISGHTALYWYRQSLGQGLEFLIYFQGNSAPDKSGLPSDRFSAERTGGSVSTLTIQRTQQEDSAVYLCASSPVRNSPLHFGNGTRLTVT.

This clonotype has more than one count but fewer than ten. V usage is TRBV6-1 and J usage is TRBJ2-7, with 9 bases lining up with TRBD2. Germline V CDR1 and CDR2: MNHNS, SASEGT. The CDR3 totals 14 residues. V lost 5 bases to trimming and J lost 2 bases; unmatched junction nucleotides: 4. CDR3 sequence reads: CASSYASGTYEQYV. CDR3 DNA sequence: TGTGCCAGCAGTTATGCTAGCGGGACCTACGAGCAGTACGTC.

This clonotype has more than one count but fewer than ten. The chain uses TRBV19 and TRBJ1-1; D might be TRBD1 (6 bases). This CDR3 has 15 amino acids. Trimming cost V 4 bases and J 0 bases, with 12 bases left between them. Germline lookup yields CDR1 LNHDA and CDR2 SQIVND (reference sequence). The CDR3 reads CASSTQDSLNTEAFF. CDR3 coding DNA: TGTGCCAGTAGTACTCAGGACAGTTTGAACACTGAAGCTTTCTTT. Full variable domain (remainder filled in from reference TRBV19 and TRBJ1-1): DGGITQSPKYLFRKEGQNVTLSCEQNLNHDAMYWYRQDPGQGLRLIYYSQIVNDFQKGDIAEGYSVSREKKESFPLTVTSAQKNPTAFYLCASSTQDSLNTEAFFGQGTRLTVV.

This clonotype was observed at least ten times. V is TRBV6-6 and J is TRBJ1-1; D is ambiguous. Germline values: CDR1 MNHNY, CDR2 SVGAGI (reference sequence). The CDR3 covers 15 residues. Trimming cost V 0 bases and J 1 base, with 9 bases left between them. The CDR3 reads CASSYSGRRNTEAFF. CDR3 DNA: TGTGCCAGCAGTTACTCGGGCAGAAGGAACACTGAAGCTTTCTTT.

This clonotype was detected only a few times. This sequence joins TRBV20-1 and TRBJ2-2; no firm D call. CDR3 size: 14 residues. The germline V gene has CDR1 DFQATT and CDR2 SNEGSKA (reference sequence). V lost 6 bases to trimming and J lost 7 bases, with 18 bases between them. In nucleotides, the CDR3 is TGCAGTGCCCCCCGGTGGGTGGGCGGCGGGGAGCTGTTTTTT. Its protein product is CSAPRWVGGGELFF.

The genes are TRBV12-3 or TRBV12-4 and TRBJ2-3; the D is unclear. The CDR3 spans 14 residues. The V gene lost 4 bases and the J gene lost 0 bases, with 8 bases spanning the gap. As DNA, the CDR3 is TGTGCCAGCAGTTCACAACTGAGCACAGATACGCAGTATTTT. Amino acids: CASSSQLSTDTQYF.

Only a few counts were recorded for this clonotype. The chain recombines TRBV28 with TRBJ2-2; the D is unclear. Germline CDR1 MDHEN, CDR2 SYDVKM. This CDR3 has 14 residues. V was cut by 1 base and J by 2 bases, with 5 bases left in between. The CDR3 sequence is CASSLLTNTGELFF. The CDR3 DNA reads as TGTGCCAGCAGTTTATTGACCAACACCGGGGAGCTGTTTTTT.

The chain is built from TRBV3-1 and TRBJ1-1; D is unclear. V was pared by 0 bases and J by 4 bases, with 12 bases between. The CDR3 runs 15 residues. Germline-derived CDR1 and CDR2 are LGHDT and YNNKEL (reference sequence). The CDR3 coding sequence is TGTGCCAGCAGCCAAGATAGTACACCCGGCACTGAAGCTTTCTTT. Its protein is CASSQDSTPGTEAFF.

The gene calls are TRBV10-3 and TRBJ1-1; possible D gene TRBD1, 6 bases. CDR1 and CDR2 (germline): ENHRY, SYGVKD. V was trimmed by 5 bases and J by 1 base, leaving 14 bases between them. The CDR3 length is 15 residues. In nucleotides, the CDR3 is TGTGCCATCAGTAGCACAGGGTCGGGGAACACTGAAGCTTTCTTT. Its protein product is CAISSTGSGNTEAFF.

For the CDR3, the DNA is TGTGCCAGTAGTATTGGGTTCAGGGGCAATGAGCAGTTCTTC. This translates into CASSIGFRGNEQFF. The genes are TRBV19 and TRBJ2-1, with TRBD1 as a possible D gene (6 bases). The CDR3 loop spans 14 amino acids. V gave up 3 bases and J gave up 6 bases, with 12 bases separating them. CDR1 and CDR2 (germline): LNHDA, SQIVND (reference sequence).

This clonotype was detected only a few times. Possible read error: a much larger clone is one base away. The rearrangement links TRBV28 to TRBJ2-1; D not resolved. CDR1 is MDHEN and CDR2 is SYDVKM in the germline V gene. The CDR3 is 14 amino acids. CDR3 sequence: CASSFEAGENEQSF. The CDR3, as DNA: TGTGCCAGCAGTTTTGAAGCAGGTGAAAATGAGCAGTCCTTC. Using reference TRBV28 and TRBJ2-1 for the parts outside the CDR3, the full variable domain is DVKVTQSSRYLVKRTGEKVFLECVQDMDHENMFWYRQDPGLGLRLIYFSYDVKMKEKGDIPEGYSVSREKKERFSLILESASTNQTSMYLCASSFEAGENEQSFGPGTRLTVL.

The chain recombines TRBV7-9 with TRBJ2-7; D might be TRBD2 (6 bases). V shed 8 bases and J shed 7 bases, with 30 bases lying between them. Germline V gene sequence: CDR1 SEHNR, CDR2 FQNEAQ (reference sequence). This CDR3 comprises 17 residues. The CDR3: CASGPSPLAGLYNEQYV. The CDR3 DNA follows: TGTGCCAGCGGCCCCAGCCCACTCGCGGGGCTCTACAATGAGCAGTACGTC.

The chain is built from TRBV20-1 and TRBJ2-3; tentative D call: TRBD1 (5 bases). The germline V gene encodes CDR1 DFQATT and CDR2 SNEGSKA (reference sequence). The CDR3 is made up of 15 amino acids. Trimming removed 2 bases from V and 4 bases from J, with 16 bases in between. For the CDR3, the DNA is TGCAGTGCTAGACCAGGGCTAAGTACTTCAGATACGCAGTATTTT. It encodes CSARPGLSTSDTQYF.

This chain links TRBV20-1 with TRBJ2-7; D may be TRBD1 or TRBD2 (5 bases each). Looked up from germline, CDR1 is DFQATT and CDR2 is SNEGSKA (reference sequence). There are 14 residues in the CDR3. The CDR3 DNA sequence: TGCAGGGCTAGAGATGGGCAGGGAGACTACGAGCAGTACGTC. Encoded protein: CRARDGQGDYEQYV.

This sequence joins TRBV12-3 or TRBV12-4 and TRBJ1-3; tentative D call: TRBD1 (5 bases). The ends were cut back, 5 bases at V and 0 bases at J, with 11 bases in the middle. This CDR3 is 15 amino acids long. In DNA, the CDR3 is TGTGCCAGCAGTACCAAGACAGTCTCTGGAAACACCATATATTTT. It translates to CASSTKTVSGNTIYF.

This clonotype has more than one count but fewer than ten. The chain uses TRBV14 and TRBJ2-7, with unresolved D. Germline CDR1 SGHDN, CDR2 FVKESK. V was cut by 5 bases and J by 2 bases, with 10 bases left in between. This CDR3 region has 13 residues. CDR3: CASSARNTYEQYV. The CDR3 DNA sequence: TGTGCCAGCAGCGCGCGGAACACCTACGAGCAGTACGTC.

This clonotype was seen just once. At one of its ends the junction is not consistent with the germline gene, which may arise from a read error. This chain uses TRBV6-2 or TRBV6-3 with TRBJ2-1; 10 bases line up with TRBD2. Germline V gene data show CDR1 as MNHEY and CDR2 as SVGEGT. The CDR3 loop spans 16 amino acids. CDR3 protein: CAISYSISGGTNEQFF. The DNA of the CDR3 is TGTGCCATCAGTTACTCGATTAGCGGGGGGACCAATGAGCAGTTCTTC.

This rearrangement joins TRBV11-3 to TRBJ2-1, with a tentative D call TRBD2 (7 bases). CDR1 is SGHNT, CDR2 YENEEA, per germline. With 2 bases removed from V and 5 bases from J, the gap between germline ends came to 13 bases. The CDR3 consists of 15 residues. This CDR3 is CASSLSGTTHNEQFF. CDR3 sequence (DNA): TGTGCCAGCAGCTTAAGCGGGACAACTCACAATGAGCAGTTCTTC.

There are many counts of this clonotype. The CDR3 DNA reads TGCAGTGCTGGAACAGGGAACACTGAAGCTTTCTTT. It encodes CSAGTGNTEAFF. This sequence joins TRBV20-1 and TRBJ1-1, with D possibly TRBD1 on 5 matching bases. The CDR3 runs to 12 residues. Germline-derived CDR1 and CDR2 are DFQATT and SNEGSKA (reference sequence). V lost 5 bases, J lost 1 base, and 8 bases lay in between.

This clonotype occurred a few times. The chain joins TRBV12-3 or TRBV12-4 to TRBJ2-5, with 9 bases that match TRBD2. V was clipped by 5 bases and J by 0 bases; unmatched bases: 10. The CDR3 is 17 residues long. This chain's CDR3 is CASSPHPSGVHQETQYF. For the CDR3, the DNA is TGTGCCAGCAGTCCCCACCCTAGCGGGGTTCACCAAGAGACCCAGTACTTC.

This clonotype was seen only a few times. This chain joins TRBV28 and TRBJ2-1; 10 positions agree with TRBD2. The trim removed 6 bases at V and 10 bases at J, leaving 9 bases unmatched. The CDR3 totals 14 residues. Looked up from germline, CDR1 is MDHEN and CDR2 is SYDVKM. CDR3 nucleotide sequence: TGTGCCAGCAGCCGAAAAAGCGGGGGGGGCGAGCAGTTCTTC. As protein: CASSRKSGGGEQFF. The full variable domain, in which reference TRBV28 and TRBJ2-1 provide the parts outside the CDR3, is DVKVTQSSRYLVKRTGEKVFLECVQDMDHENMFWYRQDPGLGLRLIYFSYDVKMKEKGDIPEGYSVSREKKERFSLILESASTNQTSMYLCASSRKSGGGEQFFGPGTRLTVL.

This chain links TRBV11-2 with TRBJ1-6; D perhaps matches TRBD1 (5 bases). The ends were cut back, 5 bases at V and 14 bases at J, with 22 bases in the middle. In germline, CDR1 is SGHAT, CDR2 FQNNGV. The CDR3 runs 15 residues. In DNA, the CDR3 is TGTGCCAGCAGCCTTGAGGGACGTCGCTATTCGACCCTCCACTTT. This sequence encodes CASSLEGRRYSTLHF.

This clonotype was found a few times. The chain joins TRBV7-9 to TRBJ2-3; D is unresolved. V was pared by 4 bases and J by 6 bases, with 11 bases between. There are 13 residues in the CDR3. In germline, CDR1 is SEHNR, CDR2 FQNEAQ (reference sequence). The CDR3 is CASSSRSLDTQYF. The CDR3 region has the DNA TGTGCCAGCAGCTCCCGGTCTCTCGATACGCAGTATTTT.

This clonotype was found many times. The V and J genes are TRBV6-1 and TRBJ1-5; a weak D match, TRBD1 (5 bases). The germline CDR1 and CDR2 sequences are MNHNS and SASEGT. Trimming shortened V by 3 bases and J by 7 bases, and 13 bases separated the two germline ends. CDR3 length: 14 residues. CDR3 protein: CASSDLTGGQPQHF. The CDR3 DNA is TGTGCCAGCAGTGATCTCACGGGGGGACAGCCCCAGCATTTT.

This clonotype was counted a few times. J is TRBJ2-7 and V is TRBV5-4, with D possibly called TRBD1 or TRBD2 (5 bases each). Germline V CDR1 and CDR2: SGHNT, YYREEE (reference sequence). The V gene lost 4 bases and the J gene lost 4 bases, with 9 bases spanning the gap. The length of the CDR3 is 12 residues. Here the CDR3 reads CASSRDRYEQYV. The CDR3 bases are TGTGCCAGCAGCCGGGACCGGTACGAGCAGTACGTC.

This clonotype has just a few counts. The J gene is TRBJ1-1, the V gene TRBV28; TRBD1 agrees at 7 bases. CDR3 length: 14 residues. Germline CDR1 is MDHEN and CDR2 is SYDVKM. J was trimmed by 0 bases and V by 6 bases; bases with no gene match: 4. CDR3 loop: CASRTDRLNTEAFF. In DNA, the CDR3 is TGTGCCAGCAGAACGGACAGGTTGAACACTGAAGCTTTCTTT. Combining the CDR3 with reference TRBV28 and TRBJ1-1 gives the whole variable domain DVKVTQSSRYLVKRTGEKVFLECVQDMDHENMFWYRQDPGLGLRLIYFSYDVKMKEKGDIPEGYSVSREKKERFSLILESASTNQTSMYLCASRTDRLNTEAFFGQGTRLTVV.

This chain links TRBV15 with TRBJ2-3; 11 bases match TRBD2. V shed 4 bases, J shed 5 bases, and the junction held 8 bases outside the gene matches. This CDR3 is 16 amino acids long. CDR1 and CDR2 (germline): LNHNV, YYDKDF (reference sequence). CDR3 region: CATSITTSGARDTQYF. The CDR3 region has the DNA TGTGCCACCAGCATTACGACTAGCGGGGCAAGAGATACGCAGTATTTT.